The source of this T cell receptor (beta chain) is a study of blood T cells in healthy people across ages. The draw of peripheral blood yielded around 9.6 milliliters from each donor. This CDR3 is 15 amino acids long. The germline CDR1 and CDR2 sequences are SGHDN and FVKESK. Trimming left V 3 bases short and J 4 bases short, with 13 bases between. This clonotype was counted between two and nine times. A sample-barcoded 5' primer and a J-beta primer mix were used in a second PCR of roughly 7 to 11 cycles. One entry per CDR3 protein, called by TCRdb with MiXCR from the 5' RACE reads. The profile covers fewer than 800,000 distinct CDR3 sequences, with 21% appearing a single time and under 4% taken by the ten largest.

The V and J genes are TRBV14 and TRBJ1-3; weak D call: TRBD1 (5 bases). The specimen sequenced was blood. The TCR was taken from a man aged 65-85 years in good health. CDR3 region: CASSQGWGSGNTIYF. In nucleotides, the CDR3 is TGTGCCAGCAGCCAGGGTTGGGGGAGCGGAAACACCATATATTTT. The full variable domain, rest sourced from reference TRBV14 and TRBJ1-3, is EAGVTQFPSHSVIEKGQTVTLRCDPISGHDNLYWYRRVMGKEIKFLLHFVKESKQDESGMPNNRFLAERTGGTYSTLKVQPAELEDSGVYFCASSQGWGSGNTIYFGEGSWLTVV.